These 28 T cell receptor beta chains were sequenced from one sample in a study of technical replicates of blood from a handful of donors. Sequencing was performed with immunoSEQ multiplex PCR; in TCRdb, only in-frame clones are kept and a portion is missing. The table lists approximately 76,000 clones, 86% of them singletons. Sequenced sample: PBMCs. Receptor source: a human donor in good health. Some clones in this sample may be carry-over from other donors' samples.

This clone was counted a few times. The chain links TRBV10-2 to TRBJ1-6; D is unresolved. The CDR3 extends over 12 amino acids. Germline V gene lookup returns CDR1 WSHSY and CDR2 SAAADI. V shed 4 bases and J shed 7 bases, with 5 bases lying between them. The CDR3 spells CASSVGNSPLHF. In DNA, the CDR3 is TGCGCCAGCAGTGTCGGGAATTCACCCCTCCACTTT.

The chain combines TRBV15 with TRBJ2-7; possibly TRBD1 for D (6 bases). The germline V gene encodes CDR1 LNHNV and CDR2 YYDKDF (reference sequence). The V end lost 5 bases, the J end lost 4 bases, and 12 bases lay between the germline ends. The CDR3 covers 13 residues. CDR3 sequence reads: CATSVQQGYEQYF. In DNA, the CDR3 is TGTGCCACCAGCGTACAACAGGGATACGAGCAGTACTTC.

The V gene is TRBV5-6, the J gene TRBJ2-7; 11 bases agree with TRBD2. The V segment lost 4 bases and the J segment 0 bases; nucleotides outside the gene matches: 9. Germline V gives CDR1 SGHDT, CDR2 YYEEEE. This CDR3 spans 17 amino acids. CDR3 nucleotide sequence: TGTGCCAGCAGCCCATGGACTAGCGGGCCAAGCTCCTACGAGCAGTACTTC. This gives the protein CASSPWTSGPSSYEQYF.

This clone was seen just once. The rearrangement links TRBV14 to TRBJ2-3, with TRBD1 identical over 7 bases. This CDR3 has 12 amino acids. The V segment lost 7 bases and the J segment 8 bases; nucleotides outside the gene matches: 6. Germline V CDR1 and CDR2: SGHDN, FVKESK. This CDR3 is CASNHGDSTQYF. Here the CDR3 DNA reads TGTGCCAGCAACCACGGGGACAGTACGCAGTATTTT.

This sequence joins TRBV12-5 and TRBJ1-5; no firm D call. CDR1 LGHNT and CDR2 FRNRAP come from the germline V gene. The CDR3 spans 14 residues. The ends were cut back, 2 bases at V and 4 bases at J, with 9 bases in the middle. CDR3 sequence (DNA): TGTGCTAGTGGTTTGACAGATGAAAATCAGCCCCAGCATTTT. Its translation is CASGLTDENQPQHF.

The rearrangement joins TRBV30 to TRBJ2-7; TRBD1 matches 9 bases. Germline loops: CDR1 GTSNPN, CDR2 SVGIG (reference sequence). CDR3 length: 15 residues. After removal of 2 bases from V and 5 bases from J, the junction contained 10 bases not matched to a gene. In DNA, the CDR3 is TGTGCCTGGAGTTTACAGGGGGCATTCTACGACGAGCAGTACTTC. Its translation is CAWSLQGAFYDEQYF.

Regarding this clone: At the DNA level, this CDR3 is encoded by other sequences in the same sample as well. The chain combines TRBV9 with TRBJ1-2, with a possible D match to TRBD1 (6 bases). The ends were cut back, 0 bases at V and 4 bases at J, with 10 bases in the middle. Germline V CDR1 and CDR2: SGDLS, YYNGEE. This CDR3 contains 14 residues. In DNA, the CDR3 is TGTGCCAGCAGCGTAGGAGGGGGAAGCTATGGCTACACCTTC. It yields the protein CASSVGGGSYGYTF.

The CDR3 sequence is CASSQGTSGRVADTQYF. For the CDR3, the DNA is TGTGCCAGCAGCCAAGGGACTAGCGGGAGGGTTGCGGATACGCAGTATTTT. V and J are TRBV5-8 and TRBJ2-3; 16 nucleotides line up with TRBD2. V lost 4 bases, J lost 6 bases, and 8 bases stayed unmatched. This CDR3 has 17 residues. Germline lookup yields CDR1 SGHTS and CDR2 YDEGEE.

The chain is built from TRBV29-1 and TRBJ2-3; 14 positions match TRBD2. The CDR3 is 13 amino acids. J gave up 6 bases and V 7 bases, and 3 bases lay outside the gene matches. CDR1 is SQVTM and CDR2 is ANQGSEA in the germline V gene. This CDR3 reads CSERLAGGDTQYF. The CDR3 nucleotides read TGCAGCGAAAGACTAGCGGGAGGGGATACGCAGTATTTT.

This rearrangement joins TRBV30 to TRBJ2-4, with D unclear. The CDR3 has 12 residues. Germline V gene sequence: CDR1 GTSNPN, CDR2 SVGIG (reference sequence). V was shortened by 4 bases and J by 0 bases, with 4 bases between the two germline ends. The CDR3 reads CAWKLAKNIQYF. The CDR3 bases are TGTGCCTGGAAGCTAGCCAAAAACATTCAGTACTTC.

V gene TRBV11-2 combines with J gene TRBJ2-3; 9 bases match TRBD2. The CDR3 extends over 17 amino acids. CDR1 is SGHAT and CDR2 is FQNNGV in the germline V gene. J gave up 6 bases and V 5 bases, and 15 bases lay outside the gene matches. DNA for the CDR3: TGTGCCAGCAGCCTTTTGGCGGGAGGGGGAATTCCTGATACGCAGTATTTT. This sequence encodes CASSLLAGGGIPDTQYF.

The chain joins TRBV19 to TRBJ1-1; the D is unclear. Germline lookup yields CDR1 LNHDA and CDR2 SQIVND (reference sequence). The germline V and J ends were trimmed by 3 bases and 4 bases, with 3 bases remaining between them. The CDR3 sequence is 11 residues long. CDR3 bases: TGTGCCAGTAGTATCGGCACTGAAGCTTTCTTT. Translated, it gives CASSIGTEAFF.

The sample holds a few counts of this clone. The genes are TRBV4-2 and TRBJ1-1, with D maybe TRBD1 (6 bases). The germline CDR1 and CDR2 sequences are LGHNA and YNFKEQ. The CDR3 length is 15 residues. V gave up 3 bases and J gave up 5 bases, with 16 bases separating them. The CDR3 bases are TGTGCCAGCAGCCACGGGACAAACAAAGAAACTGAAGCTTTCTTT. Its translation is CASSHGTNKETEAFF.

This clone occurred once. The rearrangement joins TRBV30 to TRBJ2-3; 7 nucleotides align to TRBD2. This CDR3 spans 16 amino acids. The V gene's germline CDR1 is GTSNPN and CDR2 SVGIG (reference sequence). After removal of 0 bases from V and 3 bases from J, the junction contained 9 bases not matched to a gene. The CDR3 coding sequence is TGTGCCTGGAGTGTACACGGGGGAGGGAGGACAGATACGCAGTATTTT. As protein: CAWSVHGGGRTDTQYF.

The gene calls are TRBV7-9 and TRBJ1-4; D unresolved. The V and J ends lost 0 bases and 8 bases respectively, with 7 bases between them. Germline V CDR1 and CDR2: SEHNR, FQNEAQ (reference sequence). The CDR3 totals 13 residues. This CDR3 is CASSLARGEKLFF. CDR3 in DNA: TGTGCCAGCAGCTTAGCGAGAGGGGAAAAACTGTTTTTT.

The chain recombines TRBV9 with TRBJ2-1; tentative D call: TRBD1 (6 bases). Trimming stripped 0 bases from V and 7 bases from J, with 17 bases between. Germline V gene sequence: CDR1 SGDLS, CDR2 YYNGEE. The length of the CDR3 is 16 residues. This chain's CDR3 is CASSVGKGELRNEQFF. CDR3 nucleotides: TGTGCCAGCAGCGTAGGTAAGGGGGAGTTAAGAAATGAGCAGTTCTTC.

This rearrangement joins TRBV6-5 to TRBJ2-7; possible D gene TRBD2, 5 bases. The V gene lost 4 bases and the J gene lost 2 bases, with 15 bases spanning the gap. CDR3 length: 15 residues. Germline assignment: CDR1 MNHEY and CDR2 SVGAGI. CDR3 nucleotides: TGTGCCAGCAGTTTATCTGGACTCCAAACCTACGAGCAGTACTTC. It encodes CASSLSGLQTYEQYF.

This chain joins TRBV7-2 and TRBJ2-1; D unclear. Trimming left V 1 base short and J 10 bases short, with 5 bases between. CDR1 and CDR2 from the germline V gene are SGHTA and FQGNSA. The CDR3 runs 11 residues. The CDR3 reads CASSLVGEQFF. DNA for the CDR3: TGTGCCAGCAGCTTAGTGGGCGAGCAGTTCTTC.

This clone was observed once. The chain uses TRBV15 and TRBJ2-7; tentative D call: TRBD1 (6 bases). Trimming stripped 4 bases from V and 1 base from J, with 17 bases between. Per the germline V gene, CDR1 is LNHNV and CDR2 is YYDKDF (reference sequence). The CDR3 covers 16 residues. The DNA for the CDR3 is TGTGCCACCAGCACCGGACAGTTTAAGGGGTCCTACGAGCAGTACTTC. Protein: CATSTGQFKGSYEQYF.

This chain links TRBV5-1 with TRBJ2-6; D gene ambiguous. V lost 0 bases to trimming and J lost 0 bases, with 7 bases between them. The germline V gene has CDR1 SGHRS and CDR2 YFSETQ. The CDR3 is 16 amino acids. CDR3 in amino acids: CASSLAEASGANVLTF. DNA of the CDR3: TGCGCCAGCAGCTTGGCCGAGGCCTCTGGGGCCAACGTCCTGACTTTC.

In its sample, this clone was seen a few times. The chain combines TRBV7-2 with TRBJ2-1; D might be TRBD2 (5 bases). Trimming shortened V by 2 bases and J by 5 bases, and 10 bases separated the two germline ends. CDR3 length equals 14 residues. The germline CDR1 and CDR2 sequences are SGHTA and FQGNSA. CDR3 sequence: CASSLMAGNNEQFF. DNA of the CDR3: TGTGCCAGCAGCTTAATGGCCGGGAACAATGAGCAGTTCTTC.

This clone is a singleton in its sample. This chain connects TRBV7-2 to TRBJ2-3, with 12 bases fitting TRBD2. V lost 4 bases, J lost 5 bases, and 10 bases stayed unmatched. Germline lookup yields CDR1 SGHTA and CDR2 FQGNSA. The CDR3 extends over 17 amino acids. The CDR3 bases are TGTGCCAGCAGCTCATGGGCACTAGCGGGGGGCCTAGATACGCAGTATTTT. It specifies CASSSWALAGGLDTQYF.

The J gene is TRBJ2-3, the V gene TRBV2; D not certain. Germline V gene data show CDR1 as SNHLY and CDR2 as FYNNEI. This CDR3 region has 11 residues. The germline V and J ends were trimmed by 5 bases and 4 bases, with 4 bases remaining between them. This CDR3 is CASSLSDTQYF. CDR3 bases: TGTGCCAGCAGTCTGTCAGATACGCAGTATTTT.

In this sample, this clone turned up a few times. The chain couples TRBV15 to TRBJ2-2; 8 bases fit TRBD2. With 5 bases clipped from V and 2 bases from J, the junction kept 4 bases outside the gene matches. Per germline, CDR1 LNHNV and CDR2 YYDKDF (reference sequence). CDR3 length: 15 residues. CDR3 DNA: TGTGCCACCAGCCCGGGACTAGTAAACACCGGGGAGCTGTTTTTT. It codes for CATSPGLVNTGELFF.

CDR3 DNA sequence: TGTGCCACCCGTTCCACCGGCACCGGAGGGGTTGAAGCTTTCTTT. Translated: CATRSTGTGGVEAFF. V gene TRBV7-8 combines with J gene TRBJ1-1, with a possible D match to TRBD1 (5 bases). Trimming removed 10 bases from V and 7 bases from J, with 25 bases in between. The germline V gene encodes CDR1 SGHVS and CDR2 FQNEAQ. The CDR3 is 15 residues long.

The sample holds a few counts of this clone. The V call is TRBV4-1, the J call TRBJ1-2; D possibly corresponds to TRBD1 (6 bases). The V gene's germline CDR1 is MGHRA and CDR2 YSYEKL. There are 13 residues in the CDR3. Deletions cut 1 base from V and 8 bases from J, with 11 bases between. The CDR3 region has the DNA TGCGCCAGCAGCCAAGTTGGGGGCCCAGGCTACACCTTC. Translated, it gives CASSQVGGPGYTF.

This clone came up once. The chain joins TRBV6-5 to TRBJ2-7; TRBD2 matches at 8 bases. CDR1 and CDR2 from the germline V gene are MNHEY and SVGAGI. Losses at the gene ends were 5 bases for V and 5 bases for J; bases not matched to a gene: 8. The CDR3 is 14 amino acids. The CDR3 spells CASSRTRLANEQYF. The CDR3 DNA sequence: TGTGCCAGCAGTCGTACGAGACTAGCGAACGAGCAGTACTTC.

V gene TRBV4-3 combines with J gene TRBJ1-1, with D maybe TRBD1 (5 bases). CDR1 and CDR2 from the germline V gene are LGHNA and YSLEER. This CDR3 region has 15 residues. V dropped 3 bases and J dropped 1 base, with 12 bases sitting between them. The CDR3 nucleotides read TGCGCCAGCAGCCAGGGATCCGGGGGGAACACTGAAGCTTTCTTT. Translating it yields CASSQGSGGNTEAFF.